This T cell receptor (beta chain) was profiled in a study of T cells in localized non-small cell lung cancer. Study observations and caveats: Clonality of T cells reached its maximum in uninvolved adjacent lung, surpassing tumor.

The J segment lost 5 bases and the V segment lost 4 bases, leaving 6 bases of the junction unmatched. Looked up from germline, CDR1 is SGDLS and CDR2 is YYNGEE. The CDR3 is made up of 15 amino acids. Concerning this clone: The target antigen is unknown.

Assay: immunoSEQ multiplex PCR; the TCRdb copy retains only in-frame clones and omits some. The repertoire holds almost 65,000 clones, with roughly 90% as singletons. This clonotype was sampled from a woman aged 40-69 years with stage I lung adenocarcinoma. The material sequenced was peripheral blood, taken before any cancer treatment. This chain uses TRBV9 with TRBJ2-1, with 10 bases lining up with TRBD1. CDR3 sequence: CASSQGQGVDNEQFF. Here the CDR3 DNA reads TGTGCCAGCAGCCAAGGACAGGGGGTAGACAATGAGCAGTTCTTC.